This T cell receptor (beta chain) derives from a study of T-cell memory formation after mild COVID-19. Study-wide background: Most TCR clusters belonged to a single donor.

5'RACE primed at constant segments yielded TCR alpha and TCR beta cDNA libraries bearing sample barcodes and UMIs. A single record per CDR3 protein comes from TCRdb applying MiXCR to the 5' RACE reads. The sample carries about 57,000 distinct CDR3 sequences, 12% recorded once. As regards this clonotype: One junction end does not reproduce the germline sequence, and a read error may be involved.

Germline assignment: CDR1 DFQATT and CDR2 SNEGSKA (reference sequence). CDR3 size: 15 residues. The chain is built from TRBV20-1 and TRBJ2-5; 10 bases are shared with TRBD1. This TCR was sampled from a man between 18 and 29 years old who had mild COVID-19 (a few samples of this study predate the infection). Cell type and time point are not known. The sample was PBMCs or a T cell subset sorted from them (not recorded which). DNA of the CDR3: TGCAGAGCTAGAGCGCCGGGACAGGGGAGGGGGACCCAGTACTTC. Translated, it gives CRARAPGQGRGTQYF.